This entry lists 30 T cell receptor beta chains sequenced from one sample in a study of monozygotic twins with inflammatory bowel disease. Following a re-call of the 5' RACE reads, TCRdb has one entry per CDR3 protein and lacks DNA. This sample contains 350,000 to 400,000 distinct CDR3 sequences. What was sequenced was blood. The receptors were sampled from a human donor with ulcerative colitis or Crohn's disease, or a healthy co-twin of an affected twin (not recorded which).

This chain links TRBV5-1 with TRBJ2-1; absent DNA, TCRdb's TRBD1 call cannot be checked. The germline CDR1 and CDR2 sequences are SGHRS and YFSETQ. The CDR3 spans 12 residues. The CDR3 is CASTLQPNEQFF.

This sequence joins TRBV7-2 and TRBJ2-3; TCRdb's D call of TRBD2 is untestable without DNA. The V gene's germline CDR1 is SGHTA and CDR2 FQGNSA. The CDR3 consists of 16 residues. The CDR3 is CASSLRVAGITDTQYF.

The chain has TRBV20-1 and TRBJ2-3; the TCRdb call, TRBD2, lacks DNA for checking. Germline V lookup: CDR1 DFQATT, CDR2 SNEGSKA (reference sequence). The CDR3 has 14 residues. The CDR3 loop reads CSAPTSGNTDTQYF.

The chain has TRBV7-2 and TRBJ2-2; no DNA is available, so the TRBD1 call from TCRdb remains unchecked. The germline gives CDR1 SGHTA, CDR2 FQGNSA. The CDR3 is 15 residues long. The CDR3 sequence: CASSQGRGLAGELFF.

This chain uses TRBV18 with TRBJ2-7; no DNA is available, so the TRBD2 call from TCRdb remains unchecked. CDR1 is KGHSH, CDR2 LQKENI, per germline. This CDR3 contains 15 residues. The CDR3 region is CASSLRDSGTYEQYF.

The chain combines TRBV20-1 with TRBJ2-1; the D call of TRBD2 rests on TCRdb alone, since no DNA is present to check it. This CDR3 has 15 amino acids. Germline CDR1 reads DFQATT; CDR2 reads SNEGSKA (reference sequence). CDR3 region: CSAGGGAGSYNEQFF.

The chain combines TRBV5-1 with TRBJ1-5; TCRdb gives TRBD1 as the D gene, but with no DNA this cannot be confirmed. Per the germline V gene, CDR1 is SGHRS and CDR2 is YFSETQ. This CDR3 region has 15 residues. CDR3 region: CASSLDGGIGQPQHF.

The chain's CDR3 is CASNHYGSTDTQYF. The chain links TRBV12-3 or TRBV12-4 to TRBJ2-3. The CDR3 spans 14 residues.

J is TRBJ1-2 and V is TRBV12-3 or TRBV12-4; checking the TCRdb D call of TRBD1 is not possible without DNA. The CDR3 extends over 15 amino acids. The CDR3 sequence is CASSLGSGRDHGYTF.

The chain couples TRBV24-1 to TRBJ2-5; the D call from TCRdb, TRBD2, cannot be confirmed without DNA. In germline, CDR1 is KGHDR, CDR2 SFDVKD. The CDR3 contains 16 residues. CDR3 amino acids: CATSDGTLVGPETQYF.

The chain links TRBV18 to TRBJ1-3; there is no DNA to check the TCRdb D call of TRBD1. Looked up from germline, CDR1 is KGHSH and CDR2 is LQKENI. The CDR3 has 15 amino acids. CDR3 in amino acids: CASSPDRVSGNTIYF.

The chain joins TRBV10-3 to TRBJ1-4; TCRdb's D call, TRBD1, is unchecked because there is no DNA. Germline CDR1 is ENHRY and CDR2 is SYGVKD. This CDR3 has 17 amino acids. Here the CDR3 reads CAISAGTASRTNEKLFF.

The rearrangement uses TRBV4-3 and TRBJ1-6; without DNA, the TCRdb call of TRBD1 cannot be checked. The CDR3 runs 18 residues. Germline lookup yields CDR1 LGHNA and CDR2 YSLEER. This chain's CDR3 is CASSQGDGSYSYNSPLHF.

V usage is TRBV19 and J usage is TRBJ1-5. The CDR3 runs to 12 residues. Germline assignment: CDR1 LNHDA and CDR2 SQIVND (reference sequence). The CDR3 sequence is CASMVGNQPQHF.

The CDR3 here is CASSPGPGQLGETQYF. This chain joins TRBV12-3 or TRBV12-4 and TRBJ2-5; the TCRdb D gene call, TRBD1, has no DNA to confirm it. This CDR3 contains 16 residues.

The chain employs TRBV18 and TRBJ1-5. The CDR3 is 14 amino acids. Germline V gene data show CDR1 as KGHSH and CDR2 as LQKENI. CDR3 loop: CASSLNSGVQPQHF.

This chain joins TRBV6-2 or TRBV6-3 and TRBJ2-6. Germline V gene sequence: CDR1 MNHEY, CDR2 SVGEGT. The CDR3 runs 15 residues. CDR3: CASRTVFSGANVLTF.

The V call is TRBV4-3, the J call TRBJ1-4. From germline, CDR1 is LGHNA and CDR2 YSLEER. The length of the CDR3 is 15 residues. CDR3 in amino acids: CASSQEGQLWEKLFF.

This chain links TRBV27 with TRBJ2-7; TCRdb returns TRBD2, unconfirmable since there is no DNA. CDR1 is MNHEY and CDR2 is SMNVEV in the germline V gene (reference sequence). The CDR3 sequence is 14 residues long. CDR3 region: CASSPGLAVYEQYF.

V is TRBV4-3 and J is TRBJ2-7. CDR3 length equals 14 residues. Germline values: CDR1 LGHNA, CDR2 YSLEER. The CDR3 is CASSQEVGPYEQYF.

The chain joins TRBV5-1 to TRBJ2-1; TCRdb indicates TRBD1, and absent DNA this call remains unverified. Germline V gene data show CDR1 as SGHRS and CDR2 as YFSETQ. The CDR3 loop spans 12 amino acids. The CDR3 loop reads CASSYGQDSQFF.

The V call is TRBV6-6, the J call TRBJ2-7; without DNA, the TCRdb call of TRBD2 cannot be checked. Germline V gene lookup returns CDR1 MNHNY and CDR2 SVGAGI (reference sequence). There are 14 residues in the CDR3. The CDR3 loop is CASSPRGRLLEQYF.

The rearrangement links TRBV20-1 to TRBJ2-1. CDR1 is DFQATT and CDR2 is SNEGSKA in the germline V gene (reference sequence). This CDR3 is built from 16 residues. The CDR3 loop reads CSARDFGQGSYNEQFF.

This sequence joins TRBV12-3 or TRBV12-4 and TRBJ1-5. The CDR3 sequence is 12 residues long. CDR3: CASSLEGQPQHF.

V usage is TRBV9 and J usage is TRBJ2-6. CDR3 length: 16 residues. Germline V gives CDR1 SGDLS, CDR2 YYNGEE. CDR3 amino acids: CASSVASTSGANVLTF.

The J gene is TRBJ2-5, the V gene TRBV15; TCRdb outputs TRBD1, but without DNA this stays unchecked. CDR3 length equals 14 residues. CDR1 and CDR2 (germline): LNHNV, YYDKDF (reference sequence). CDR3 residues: CATSKQGDLETQYF. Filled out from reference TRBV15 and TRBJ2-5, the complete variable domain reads DAMVIQNPRYQVTQFGKPVTLSCSQTLNHNVMYWYQQKSSQAPKLLFHYYDKDFNNEADTPDNFQSRRPNTSFCFLDIRSPGLGDTAMYLCATSKQGDLETQYFGPGTRLLVL.

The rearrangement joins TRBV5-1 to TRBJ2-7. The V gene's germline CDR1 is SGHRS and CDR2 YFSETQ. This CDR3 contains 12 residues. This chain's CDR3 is CASSLGQAEQYF.

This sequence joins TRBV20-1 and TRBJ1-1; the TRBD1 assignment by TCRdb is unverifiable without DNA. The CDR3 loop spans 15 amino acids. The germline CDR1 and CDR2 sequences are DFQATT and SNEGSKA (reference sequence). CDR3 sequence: CSAPGPGGWNTEAFF.

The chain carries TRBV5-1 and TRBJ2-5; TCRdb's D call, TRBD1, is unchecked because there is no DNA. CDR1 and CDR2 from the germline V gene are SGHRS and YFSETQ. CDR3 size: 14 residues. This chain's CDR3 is CASSPAGGRETQYF. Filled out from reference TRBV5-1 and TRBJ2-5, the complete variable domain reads KAGVTQTPRYLIKTRGQQVTLSCSPISGHRSVSWYQQTPGQGLQFLFEYFSETQRNKGNFPGRFSGRQFSNSRSEMNVSTLELGDSALYLCASSPAGGRETQYFGPGTRLLVL.

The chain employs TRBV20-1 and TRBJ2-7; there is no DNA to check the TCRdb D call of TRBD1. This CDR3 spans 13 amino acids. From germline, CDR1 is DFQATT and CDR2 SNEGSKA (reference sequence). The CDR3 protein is CSASSGQAYEQYF.